The following is a TCR beta chain sequence with its context. Its antigen is currently unknown. This record belongs to a study of T-cell memory formation after mild COVID-19. Study observations and caveats: That cross-reactive memory joined was suggested by some responding clones appearing in pre-infection memory. CD4+ contracting clones were mainly CM and EM; CD8+ ones, EMRA.

This CDR3 has 14 residues. V shed 6 bases, J shed 3 bases, and the junction held 4 bases outside the gene matches. Germline CDR1 SEHNR, CDR2 FQNEAQ (reference sequence). TCRdb processed the 5' RACE reads anew with MiXCR; each CDR3 protein has one entry. The data show about 110,000 distinct CDR3 sequences, about 17% seen once. The sequence was obtained from an adult woman who had mild COVID-19 (a few samples of this study predate the infection). Cell type and time point are not known. The chain couples TRBV7-9 to TRBJ2-2, with TRBD1 matching 7 bases. Sequencing input: PBMCs or a T cell subset sorted from them (not recorded which). The CDR3 DNA reads as TGTGCCAGCAGACCAGACAGGGACACCGGGGAGCTGTTTTTT. Amino acids: CASRPDRDTGELFF. Supplemented by reference TRBV7-9 and TRBJ2-2, the full variable domain reads DTGVSQNPRHKITKRGQNVTFRCDPISEHNRLYWYRQTLGQGPEFLTYFQNEAQLEKSRLLSDRFSAERPKGSFSTLEIQRTEQGDSAMYLCASRPDRDTGELFFGEGSRLTVL.